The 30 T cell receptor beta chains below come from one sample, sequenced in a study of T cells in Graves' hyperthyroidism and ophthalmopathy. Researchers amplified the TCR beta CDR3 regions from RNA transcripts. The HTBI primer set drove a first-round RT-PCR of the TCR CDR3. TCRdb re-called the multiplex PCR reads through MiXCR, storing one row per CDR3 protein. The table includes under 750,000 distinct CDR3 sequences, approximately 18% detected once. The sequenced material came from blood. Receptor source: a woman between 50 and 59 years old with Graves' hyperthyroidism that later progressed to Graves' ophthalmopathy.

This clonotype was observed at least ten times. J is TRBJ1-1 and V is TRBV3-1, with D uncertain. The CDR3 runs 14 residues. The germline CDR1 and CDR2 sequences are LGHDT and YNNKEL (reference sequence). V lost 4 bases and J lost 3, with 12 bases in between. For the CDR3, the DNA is TGTGCCAGCAGCCTTATGACCGGAGACACTGAAGCTTTCTTT. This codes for CASSLMTGDTEAFF.

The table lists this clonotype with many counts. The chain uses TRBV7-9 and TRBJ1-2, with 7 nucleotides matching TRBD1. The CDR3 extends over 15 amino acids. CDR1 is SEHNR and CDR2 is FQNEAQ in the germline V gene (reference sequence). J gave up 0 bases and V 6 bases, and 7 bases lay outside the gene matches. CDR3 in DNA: TGTGCCAGCAGGATTGACAGGGACTCTAACTATGGCTACACCTTC. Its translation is CASRIDRDSNYGYTF.

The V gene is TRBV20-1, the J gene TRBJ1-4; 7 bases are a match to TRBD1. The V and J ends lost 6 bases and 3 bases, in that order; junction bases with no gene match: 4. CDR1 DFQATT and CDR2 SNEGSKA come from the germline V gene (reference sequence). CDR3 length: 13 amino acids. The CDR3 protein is CSANGQANEKLFF. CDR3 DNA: TGCAGTGCCAACGGACAGGCTAATGAAAAACTGTTTTTT.

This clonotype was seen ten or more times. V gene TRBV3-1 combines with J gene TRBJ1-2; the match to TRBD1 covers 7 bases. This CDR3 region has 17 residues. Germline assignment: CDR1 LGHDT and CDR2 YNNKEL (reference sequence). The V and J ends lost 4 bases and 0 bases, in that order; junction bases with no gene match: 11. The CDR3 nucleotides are TGTGCCAGCAGCCCGAGATCGACAGGGAGGGCTAACTATGGCTACACCTTC. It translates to CASSPRSTGRANYGYTF.

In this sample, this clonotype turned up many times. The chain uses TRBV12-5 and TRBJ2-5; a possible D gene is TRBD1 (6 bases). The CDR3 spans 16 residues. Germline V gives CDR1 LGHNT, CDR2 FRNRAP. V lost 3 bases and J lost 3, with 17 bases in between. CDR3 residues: CASGFDTGLAKETQYF. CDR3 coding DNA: TGTGCTAGTGGTTTCGACACAGGGCTGGCGAAAGAGACCCAGTACTTC.

This CDR3 is CASSPWSRDNYGYTF. For the CDR3, the DNA is TGTGCCAGCAGCCCCTGGAGTAGGGATAACTATGGCTACACCTTC. The rearrangement links TRBV13 to TRBJ1-2; no definite D call. The germline V gene encodes CDR1 PRHDT and CDR2 FYEKMQ (reference sequence). This CDR3 spans 15 amino acids. Trimming stripped 5 bases from V and 1 base from J, with 14 bases between.

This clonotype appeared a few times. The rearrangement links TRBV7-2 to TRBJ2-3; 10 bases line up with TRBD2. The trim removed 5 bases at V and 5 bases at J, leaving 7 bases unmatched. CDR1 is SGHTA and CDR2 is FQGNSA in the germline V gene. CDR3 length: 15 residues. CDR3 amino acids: CASSPTSGDLDTQYF. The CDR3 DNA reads TGTGCCAGCAGCCCAACTAGCGGGGATTTAGATACGCAGTATTTT.

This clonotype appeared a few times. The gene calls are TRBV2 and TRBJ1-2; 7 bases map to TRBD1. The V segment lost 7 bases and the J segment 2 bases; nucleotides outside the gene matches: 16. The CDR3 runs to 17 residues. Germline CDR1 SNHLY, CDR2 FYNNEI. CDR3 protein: CASNLSQRQGRNYGYTF. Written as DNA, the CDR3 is TGTGCCAGCAATCTATCGCAACGACAGGGTCGGAACTATGGCTACACCTTC.

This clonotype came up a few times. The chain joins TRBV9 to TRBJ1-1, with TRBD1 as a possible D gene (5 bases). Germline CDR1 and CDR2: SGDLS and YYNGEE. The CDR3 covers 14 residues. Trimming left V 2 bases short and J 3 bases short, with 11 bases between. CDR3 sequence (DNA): TGTGCCAGCAGCGTCGACAGCGGATACACTGAAGCTTTCTTT. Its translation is CASSVDSGYTEAFF.

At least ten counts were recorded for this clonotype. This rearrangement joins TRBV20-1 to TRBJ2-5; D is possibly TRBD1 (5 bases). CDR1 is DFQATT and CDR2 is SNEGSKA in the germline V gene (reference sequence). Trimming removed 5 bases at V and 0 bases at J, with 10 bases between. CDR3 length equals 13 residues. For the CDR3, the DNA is TGCAGTGCTCGCCGACAGAACCAAGAGACCCAGTACTTC. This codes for CSARRQNQETQYF.

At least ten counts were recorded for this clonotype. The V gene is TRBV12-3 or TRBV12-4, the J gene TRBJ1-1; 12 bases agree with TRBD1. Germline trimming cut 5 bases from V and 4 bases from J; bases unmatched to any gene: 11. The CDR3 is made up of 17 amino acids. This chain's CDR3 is CASSHSPGQGAGTEAFF. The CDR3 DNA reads TGTGCCAGCAGTCACTCTCCGGGACAGGGGGCTGGCACTGAAGCTTTCTTT.

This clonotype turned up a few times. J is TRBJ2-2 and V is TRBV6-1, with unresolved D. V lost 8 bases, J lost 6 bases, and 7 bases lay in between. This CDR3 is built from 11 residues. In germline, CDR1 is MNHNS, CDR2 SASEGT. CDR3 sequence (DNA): TGTGCCAGCGGGGTTCCCGGGGAGCTGTTTTTT. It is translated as CASGVPGELFF.

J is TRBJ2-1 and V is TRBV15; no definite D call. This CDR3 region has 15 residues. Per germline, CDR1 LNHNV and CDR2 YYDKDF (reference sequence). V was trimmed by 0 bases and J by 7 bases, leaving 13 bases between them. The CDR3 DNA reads TGTGCCACCAGCAGAGATCTGGATCTACTGAATGAGCAGTTCTTC. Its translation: CATSRDLDLLNEQFF.

The CDR3 DNA sequence: TGTGCCAGCAGTCGTCGGCAGGGGATGAACACTGAAGCTTTCTTT. It codes for CASSRRQGMNTEAFF. The gene calls are TRBV5-6 and TRBJ1-1, with D perhaps TRBD1 (6 bases). CDR1 is SGHDT and CDR2 is YYEEEE in the germline V gene. The CDR3 loop spans 15 amino acids. V was clipped by 5 bases and J by 0 bases, with 14 bases between them.

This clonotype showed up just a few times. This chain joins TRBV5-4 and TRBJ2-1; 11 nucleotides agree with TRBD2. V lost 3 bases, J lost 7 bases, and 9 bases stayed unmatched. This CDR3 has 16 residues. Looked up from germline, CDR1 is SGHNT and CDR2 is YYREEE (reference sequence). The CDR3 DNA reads TGTGCCAGCAGCTCATTTCCGGGACTAGCGGAGAATGAGCAGTTCTTC. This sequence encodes CASSSFPGLAENEQFF.

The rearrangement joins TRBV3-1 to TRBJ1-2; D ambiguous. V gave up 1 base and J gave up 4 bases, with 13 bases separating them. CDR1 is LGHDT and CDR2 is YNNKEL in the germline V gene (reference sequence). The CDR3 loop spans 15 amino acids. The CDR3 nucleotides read TGTGCCAGCAGCCAAGGCGAAGGGCGTACCTATGGCTACACCTTC. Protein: CASSQGEGRTYGYTF.

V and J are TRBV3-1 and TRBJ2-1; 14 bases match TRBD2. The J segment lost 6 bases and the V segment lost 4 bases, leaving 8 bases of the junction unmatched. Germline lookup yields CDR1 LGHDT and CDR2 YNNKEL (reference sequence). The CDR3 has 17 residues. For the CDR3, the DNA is TGTGCCAGCAGCCCCTGGACTAGCGGGGGGAGAGGCAATGAGCAGTTCTTC. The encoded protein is CASSPWTSGGRGNEQFF.

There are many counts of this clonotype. DNA for the CDR3: TGCGCCAGCAGCCTGGTGACAGGGTACGCTGAAGCTTTCTTT. Protein sequence: CASSLVTGYAEAFF. The V gene is TRBV5-1, the J gene TRBJ1-1; 7 bases line up with TRBD1. Germline assignment: CDR1 SGHRS and CDR2 YFSETQ. The ends lost 4 bases at V and 6 bases at J; junction bases unmatched: 9. CDR3 length equals 14 residues.

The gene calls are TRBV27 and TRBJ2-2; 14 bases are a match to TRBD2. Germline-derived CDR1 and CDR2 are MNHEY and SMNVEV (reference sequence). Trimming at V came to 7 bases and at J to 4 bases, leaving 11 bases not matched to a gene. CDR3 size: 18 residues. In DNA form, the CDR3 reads TGTGCCAGCACTCCTGGCTTAGGACTAGCGGGGGGCACCGGGGAGCTGTTTTTT. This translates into CASTPGLGLAGGTGELFF.

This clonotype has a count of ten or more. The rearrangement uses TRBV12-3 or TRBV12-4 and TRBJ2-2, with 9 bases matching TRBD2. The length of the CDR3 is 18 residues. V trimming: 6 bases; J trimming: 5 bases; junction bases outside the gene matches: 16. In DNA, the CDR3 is TGTGCCAGCAGCGGCGGCGGGGGGGCGGTTCAGAGGACCGGGGAGCTGTTTTTT. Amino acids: CASSGGGGAVQRTGELFF.

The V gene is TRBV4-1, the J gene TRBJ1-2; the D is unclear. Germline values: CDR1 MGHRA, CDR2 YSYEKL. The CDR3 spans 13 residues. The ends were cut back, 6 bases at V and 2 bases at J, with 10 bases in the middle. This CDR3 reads CASRAAGNYGYTF. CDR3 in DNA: TGCGCCAGCAGAGCGGCGGGAAACTATGGCTACACCTTC.

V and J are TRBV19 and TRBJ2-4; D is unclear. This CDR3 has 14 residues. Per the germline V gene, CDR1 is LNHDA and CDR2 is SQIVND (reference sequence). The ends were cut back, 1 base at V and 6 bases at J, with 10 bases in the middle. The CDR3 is CASSIGATLNIQYF. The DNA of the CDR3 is TGTGCCAGTAGTATAGGGGCAACTTTAAACATTCAGTACTTC. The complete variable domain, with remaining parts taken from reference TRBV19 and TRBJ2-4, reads DGGITQSPKYLFRKEGQNVTLSCEQNLNHDAMYWYRQDPGQGLRLIYYSQIVNDFQKGDIAEGYSVSREKKESFPLTVTSAQKNPTAFYLCASSIGATLNIQYFGAGTRLSVL.

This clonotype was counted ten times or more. For the CDR3, the DNA is TGTGCCAGCTCCCAACAGGGGGCTGAAGCTTTCTTT. Its translation is CASSQQGAEAFF. The chain combines TRBV18 with TRBJ1-1; 8 bases map to TRBD1. The V and J ends lost 6 bases and 6 bases, in that order; junction bases with no gene match: 3. CDR1 is KGHSH and CDR2 is LQKENI in the germline V gene. This CDR3 comprises 12 residues.

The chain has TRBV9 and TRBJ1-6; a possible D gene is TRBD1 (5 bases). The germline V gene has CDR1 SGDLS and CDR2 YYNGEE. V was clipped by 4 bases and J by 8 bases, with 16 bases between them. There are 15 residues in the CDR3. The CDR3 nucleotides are TGTGCCAGCAGCCCTTCGGGCAGGGTCGATTCACCCCTCCACTTT. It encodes CASSPSGRVDSPLHF. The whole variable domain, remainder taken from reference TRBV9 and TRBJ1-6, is DSGVTQTPKHLITATGQRVTLRCSPRSGDLSVYWYQQSLDQGLQFLIQYYNGEERAKGNILERFSAQQFPDLHSELNLSSLELGDSALYFCASSPSGRVDSPLHFGNGTRLTVT.

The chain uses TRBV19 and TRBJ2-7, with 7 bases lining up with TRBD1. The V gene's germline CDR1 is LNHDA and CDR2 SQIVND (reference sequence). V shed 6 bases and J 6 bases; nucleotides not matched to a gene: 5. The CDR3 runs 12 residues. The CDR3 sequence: CASSPTGVEQYF. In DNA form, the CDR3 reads TGTGCCAGTAGCCCAACAGGGGTCGAGCAGTACTTC.

The CDR3 protein is CASTGAILPNTGELFF. Written as DNA, the CDR3 is TGTGCCAGCACGGGCGCCATTCTGCCGAACACCGGGGAGCTGTTTTTT. The J gene is TRBJ2-2, the V gene TRBV27; D is unresolved. Germline loops: CDR1 MNHEY, CDR2 SMNVEV (reference sequence). V was cut by 7 bases and J by 0 bases, with 15 bases left in between. The CDR3 runs to 16 residues.

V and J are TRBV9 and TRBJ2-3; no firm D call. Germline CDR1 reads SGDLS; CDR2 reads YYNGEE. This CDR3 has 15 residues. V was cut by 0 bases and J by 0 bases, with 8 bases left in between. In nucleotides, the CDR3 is TGTGCCAGCAGCGTAGCGGCCGGGAGCACAGATACGCAGTATTTT. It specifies CASSVAAGSTDTQYF.

The CDR3 DNA sequence: TGTGCCAGCAGTTGGGGGACAGGGGATGAAAAACTGTTTTTT. Translation gives CASSWGTGDEKLFF. This sequence joins TRBV6-1 and TRBJ1-4; 10 positions agree with TRBD1. V shed 5 bases, J shed 6 bases, and the junction held 3 bases outside the gene matches. Germline V lookup: CDR1 MNHNS, CDR2 SASEGT. This CDR3 has 14 amino acids.

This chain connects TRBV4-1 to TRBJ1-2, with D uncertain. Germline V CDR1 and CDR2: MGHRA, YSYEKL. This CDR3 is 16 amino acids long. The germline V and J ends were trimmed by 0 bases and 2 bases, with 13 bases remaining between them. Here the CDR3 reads CASSQESADENYGYTF. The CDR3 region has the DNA TGCGCCAGCAGCCAAGAGAGTGCGGACGAAAACTATGGCTACACCTTC.

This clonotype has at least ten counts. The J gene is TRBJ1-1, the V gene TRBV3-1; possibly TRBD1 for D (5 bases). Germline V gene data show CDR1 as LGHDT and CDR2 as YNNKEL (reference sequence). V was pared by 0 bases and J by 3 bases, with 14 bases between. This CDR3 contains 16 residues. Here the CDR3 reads CASSQDSWDGDTEAFF. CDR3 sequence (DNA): TGTGCCAGCAGCCAAGATTCTTGGGACGGGGACACTGAAGCTTTCTTT.